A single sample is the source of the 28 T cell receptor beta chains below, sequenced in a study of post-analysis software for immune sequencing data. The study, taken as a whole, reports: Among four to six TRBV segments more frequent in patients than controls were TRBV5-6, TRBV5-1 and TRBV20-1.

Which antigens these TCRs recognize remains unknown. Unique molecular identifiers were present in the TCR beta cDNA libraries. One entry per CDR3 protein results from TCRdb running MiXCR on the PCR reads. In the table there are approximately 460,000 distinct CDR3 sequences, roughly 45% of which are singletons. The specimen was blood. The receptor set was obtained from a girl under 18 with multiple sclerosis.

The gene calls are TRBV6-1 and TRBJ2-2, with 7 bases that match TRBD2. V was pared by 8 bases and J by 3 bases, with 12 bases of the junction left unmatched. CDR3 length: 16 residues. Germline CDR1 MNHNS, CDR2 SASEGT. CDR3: CASGSSGGSDTGELFF. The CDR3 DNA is TGTGCCAGCGGAAGCTCGGGCGGGAGTGACACCGGGGAGCTGTTTTTT.

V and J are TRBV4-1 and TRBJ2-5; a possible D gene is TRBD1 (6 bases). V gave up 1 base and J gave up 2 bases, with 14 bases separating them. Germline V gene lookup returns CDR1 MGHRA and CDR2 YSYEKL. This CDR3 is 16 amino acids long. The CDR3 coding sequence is TGCGCCAGCAGCCAAGTTTTCCCGACAGGACAAGAGACCCAGTACTTC. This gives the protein CASSQVFPTGQETQYF.

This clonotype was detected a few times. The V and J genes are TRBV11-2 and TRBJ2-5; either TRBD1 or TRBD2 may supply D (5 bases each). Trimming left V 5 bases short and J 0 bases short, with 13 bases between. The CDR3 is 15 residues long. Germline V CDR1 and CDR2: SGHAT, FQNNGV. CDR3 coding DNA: TGTGCCAGCAGCCGGGACGGGAAGTACCAAGAGACCCAGTACTTC. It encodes CASSRDGKYQETQYF.

The CDR3 is CASGDKTYEQYF. For the CDR3, the DNA is TGTGCCAGCGGAGACAAAACCTACGAGCAGTACTTC. This chain links TRBV7-9 with TRBJ2-5; D gene unclear. Judging by the DNA end, TRBJ2-7 fits better; the J call may be wrong. CDR1 is SEHNR and CDR2 is FQNEAQ in the germline V gene (reference sequence). The CDR3 is made up of 12 amino acids.

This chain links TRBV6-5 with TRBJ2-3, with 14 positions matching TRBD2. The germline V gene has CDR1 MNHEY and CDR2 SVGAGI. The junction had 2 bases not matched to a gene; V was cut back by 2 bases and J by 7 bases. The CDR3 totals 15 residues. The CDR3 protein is CASSYGTSGSHTQYF. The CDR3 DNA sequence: TGTGCCAGCAGTTACGGGACTAGCGGGAGCCATACGCAGTATTTT.

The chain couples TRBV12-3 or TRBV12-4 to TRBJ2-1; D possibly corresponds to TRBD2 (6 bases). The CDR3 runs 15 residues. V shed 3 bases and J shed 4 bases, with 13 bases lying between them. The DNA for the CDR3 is TGTGCCAGCAGTTTCGGGACTCGCCGATACAATGAGCAGTTCTTC. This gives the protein CASSFGTRRYNEQFF.

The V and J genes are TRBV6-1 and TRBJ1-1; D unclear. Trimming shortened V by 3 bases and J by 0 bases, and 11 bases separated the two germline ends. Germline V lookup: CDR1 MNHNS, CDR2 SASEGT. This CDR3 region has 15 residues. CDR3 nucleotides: TGTGCCAGCAGTGACTGGAAACCGTTGAACACTGAAGCTTTCTTT. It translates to CASSDWKPLNTEAFF.

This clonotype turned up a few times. CDR3 DNA: TGTGCCAGCAGCCTATGGACTAGCGGCGAGACCCAGTACTTC. It translates to CASSLWTSGETQYF. This chain connects TRBV7-2 to TRBJ2-5, with TRBD2 identical over 10 bases. This CDR3 has 14 amino acids. Germline trimming cut 5 bases from V and 5 bases from J; bases unmatched to any gene: 5. Germline CDR1 reads SGHTA; CDR2 reads FQGNSA.

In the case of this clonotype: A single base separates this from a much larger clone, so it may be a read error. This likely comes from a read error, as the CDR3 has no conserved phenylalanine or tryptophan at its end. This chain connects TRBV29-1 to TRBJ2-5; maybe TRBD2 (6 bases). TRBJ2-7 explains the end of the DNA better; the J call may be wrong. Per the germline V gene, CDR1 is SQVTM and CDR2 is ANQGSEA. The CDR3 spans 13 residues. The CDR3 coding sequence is TGCAGCGTTGAAAGAACCCCGGGGGACGAGCAGTACATC. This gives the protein CSVERTPGDEQYI.

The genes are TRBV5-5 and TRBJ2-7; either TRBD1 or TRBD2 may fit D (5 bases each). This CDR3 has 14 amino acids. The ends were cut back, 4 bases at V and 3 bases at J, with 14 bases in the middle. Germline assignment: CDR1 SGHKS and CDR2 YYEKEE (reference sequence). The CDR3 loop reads CASSTPGRIYEQYF. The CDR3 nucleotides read TGTGCCAGCAGCACCCCGGGACGGATCTACGAGCAGTACTTC.

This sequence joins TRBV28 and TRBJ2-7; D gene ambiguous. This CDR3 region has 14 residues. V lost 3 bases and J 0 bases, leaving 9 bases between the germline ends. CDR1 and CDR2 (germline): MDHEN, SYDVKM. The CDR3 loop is CASSFSGNSYEQYF. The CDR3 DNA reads TGTGCCAGCAGTTTTTCGGGCAACTCCTACGAGCAGTACTTC. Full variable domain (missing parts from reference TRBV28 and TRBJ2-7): DVKVTQSSRYLVKRTGEKVFLECVQDMDHENMFWYRQDPGLGLRLIYFSYDVKMKEKGDIPEGYSVSREKKERFSLILESASTNQTSMYLCASSFSGNSYEQYFGPGTRLTVT.

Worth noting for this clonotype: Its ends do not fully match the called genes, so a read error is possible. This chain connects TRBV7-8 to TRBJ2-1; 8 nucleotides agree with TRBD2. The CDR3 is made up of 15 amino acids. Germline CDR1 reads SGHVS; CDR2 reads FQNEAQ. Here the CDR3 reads CVSSSGLASSHEQFF. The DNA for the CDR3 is TGTGTCAGCAGCTCCGGACTAGCATCAAGTCATGAGCAGTTCTTC. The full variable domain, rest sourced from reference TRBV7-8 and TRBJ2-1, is GAGVSQSPRYKVAKRGQDVALRCDPISGHVSLFWYQQALGQGPEFLTYFQNEAQLDKSGLPSDRFFAERPEGSVSTLKIQRTQQEDSAVYLCVSSSGLASSHEQFFGPGTRLTVL.

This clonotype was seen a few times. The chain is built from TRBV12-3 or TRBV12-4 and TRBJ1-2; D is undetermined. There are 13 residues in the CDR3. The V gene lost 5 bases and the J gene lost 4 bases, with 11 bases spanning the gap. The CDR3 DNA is TGTGCCAGCAGTCCACGGGCCGTCTATGGCTACACCTTC. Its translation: CASSPRAVYGYTF.

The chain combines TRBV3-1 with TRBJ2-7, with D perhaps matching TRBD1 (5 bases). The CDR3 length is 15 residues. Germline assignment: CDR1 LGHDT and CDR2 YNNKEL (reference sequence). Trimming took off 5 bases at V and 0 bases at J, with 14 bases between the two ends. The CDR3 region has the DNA TGTGCCAGCAGCTCCGACAGCTCCAGCTCCTACGAGCAGTACTTC. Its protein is CASSSDSSSSYEQYF.

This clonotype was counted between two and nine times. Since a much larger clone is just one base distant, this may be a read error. In DNA, the CDR3 is TGTGCCAACAGTTACTCGTCGGTGGCTCGCGGGAGGAATGAGCAGTTCTTC. It translates to CANSYSSVARGRNEQFF. The chain is built from TRBV6-5 and TRBJ2-1; 8 bases map to TRBD2. Germline V gene data show CDR1 as MNHEY and CDR2 as SVGAGI. This CDR3 comprises 17 residues.

CDR3 coding DNA: TGTGCCAGCAGCGTACGGACTAGCGGGAGAGAGACCCAGTACTTC. Translation gives CASSVRTSGRETQYF. The chain is built from TRBV9 and TRBJ2-7, with TRBD2 matching over 13 bases. The DNA end favors TRBJ2-5, so the J call may be wrong. The CDR3 is 15 residues long. CDR1 is SGDLS, CDR2 YYNGEE, per germline.

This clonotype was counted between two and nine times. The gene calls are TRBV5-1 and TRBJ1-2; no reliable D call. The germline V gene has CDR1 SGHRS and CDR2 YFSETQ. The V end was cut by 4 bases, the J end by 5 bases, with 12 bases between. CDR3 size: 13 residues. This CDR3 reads CASSAAVRYGYTF. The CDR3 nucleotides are TGCGCCAGCAGCGCGGCCGTTCGATATGGCTACACCTTC.

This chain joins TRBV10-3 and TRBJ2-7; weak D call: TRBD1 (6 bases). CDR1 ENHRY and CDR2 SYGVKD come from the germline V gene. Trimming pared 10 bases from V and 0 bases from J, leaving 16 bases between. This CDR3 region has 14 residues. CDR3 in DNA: TGTGCCACCCAGAACAGGGTAAGCTCCTACGAGCAGTACTTC. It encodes CATQNRVSSYEQYF.

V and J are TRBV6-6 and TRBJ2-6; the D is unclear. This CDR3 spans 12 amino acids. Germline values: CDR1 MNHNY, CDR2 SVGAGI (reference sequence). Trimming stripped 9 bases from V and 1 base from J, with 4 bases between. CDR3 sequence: CASHSGANVLTF. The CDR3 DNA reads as TGTGCCAGTCATTCTGGGGCCAACGTCCTGACTTTC.

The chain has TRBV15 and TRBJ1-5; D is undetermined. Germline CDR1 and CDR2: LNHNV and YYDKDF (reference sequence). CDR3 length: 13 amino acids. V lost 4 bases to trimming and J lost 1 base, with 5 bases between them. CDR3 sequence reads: CATSTGSNQPQHF. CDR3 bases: TGTGCCACCAGCACGGGGAGCAATCAGCCCCAGCATTTT. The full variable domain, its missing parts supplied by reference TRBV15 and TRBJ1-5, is DAMVIQNPRYQVTQFGKPVTLSCSQTLNHNVMYWYQQKSSQAPKLLFHYYDKDFNNEADTPDNFQSRRPNTSFCFLDIRSPGLGDTAMYLCATSTGSNQPQHFGDGTRLSIL.

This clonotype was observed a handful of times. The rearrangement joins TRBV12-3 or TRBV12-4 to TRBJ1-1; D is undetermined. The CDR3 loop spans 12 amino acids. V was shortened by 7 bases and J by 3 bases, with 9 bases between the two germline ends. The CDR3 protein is CASNFGHTEAFF. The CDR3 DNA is TGTGCCAGCAATTTTGGGCACACTGAAGCTTTCTTT.

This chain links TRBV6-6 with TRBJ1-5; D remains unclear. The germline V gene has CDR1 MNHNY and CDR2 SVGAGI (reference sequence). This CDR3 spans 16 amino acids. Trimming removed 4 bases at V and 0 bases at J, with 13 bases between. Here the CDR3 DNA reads TGTGCCAGCAGTTCGTCTGATAGATATAGCAATCAGCCCCAGCATTTT. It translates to CASSSSDRYSNQPQHF.

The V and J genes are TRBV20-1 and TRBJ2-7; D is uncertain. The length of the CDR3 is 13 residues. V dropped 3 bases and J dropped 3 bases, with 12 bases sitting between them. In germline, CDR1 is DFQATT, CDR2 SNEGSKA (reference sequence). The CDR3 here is CSASDGLDYEQYF. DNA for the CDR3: TGCAGTGCTAGTGACGGTCTAGACTACGAGCAGTACTTC.

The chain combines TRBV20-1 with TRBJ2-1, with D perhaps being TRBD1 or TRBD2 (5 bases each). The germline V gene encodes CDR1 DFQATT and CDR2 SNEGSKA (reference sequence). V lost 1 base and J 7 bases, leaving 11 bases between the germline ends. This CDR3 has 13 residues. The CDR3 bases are TGCAGTGCTAGAGGAGGGACCTTTAATGAGCAGTTCTTC. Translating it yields CSARGGTFNEQFF.

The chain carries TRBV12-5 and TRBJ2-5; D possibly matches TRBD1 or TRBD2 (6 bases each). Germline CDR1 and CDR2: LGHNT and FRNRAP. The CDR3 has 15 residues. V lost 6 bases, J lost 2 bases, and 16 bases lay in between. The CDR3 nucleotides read TGTGCTAGTGGAGAAGGAGGGGGACCACAAGAGACCCAGTACTTC. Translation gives CASGEGGGPQETQYF.

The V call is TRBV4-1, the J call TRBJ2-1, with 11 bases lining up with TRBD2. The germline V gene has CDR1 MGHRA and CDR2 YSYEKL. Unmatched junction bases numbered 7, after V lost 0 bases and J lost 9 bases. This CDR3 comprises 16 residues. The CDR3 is CASSQDGLAGGGEQFF. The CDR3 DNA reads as TGCGCCAGCAGCCAAGATGGGCTAGCGGGAGGTGGTGAGCAGTTCTTC.

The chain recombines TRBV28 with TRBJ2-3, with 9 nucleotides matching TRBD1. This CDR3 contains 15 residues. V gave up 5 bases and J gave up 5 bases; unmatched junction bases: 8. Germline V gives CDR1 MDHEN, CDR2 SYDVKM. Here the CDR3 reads CASSPRTGVVDTQYF. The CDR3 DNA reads TGTGCCAGCAGTCCGCGGACAGGGGTTGTAGATACGCAGTATTTT.

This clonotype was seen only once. CDR3 in DNA: TGTGCCAGCATAAGGATAGGGAGCGAGACCCAGTACTTC. Protein product: CASIRIGSETQYF. This sequence joins TRBV6-1 and TRBJ2-5; possible D gene TRBD2, 5 bases. V lost 7 bases and J lost 5, with 14 bases in between. The germline V gene encodes CDR1 MNHNS and CDR2 SASEGT. This CDR3 contains 13 residues.